A selection of T cell receptor beta chains follows, all from one sample in a study of technical replicates of blood from several donors. The method was immunoSEQ multiplex PCR; TCRdb's version includes in-frame clones alone and lacks a portion of them. The sample lists 65,000 to 85,000 clones, about 96% occurring once. Material for sequencing was T cells isolated from PBMCs. The receptors here all came from a human donor in good health. The CDR3 runs from the conserved cysteine through the conserved F or W. A D gene is named only where the DNA matches it firmly. Size tells how often a clone was seen (once, few, many) or the class of an expanded clone, and some rows leave it out.

>TRBJ1-4|.|TRBV7-6|.
TGTGCCAGCAGCTTAGTAATCACAGACGTACCTAATGAAAAACTGTTTTTT
CASSLVITDVPNEKLFF
>TRBJ1-3|.|TRBV5-1|.
TGCGCCAGCAGTGACCCAGGCAACTCTGGAAACACCATATATTTT
CASSDPGNSGNTIYF
>TRBJ1-1|.|TRBV5-1|.
TGCGCCAGCAGCTTAGAAAGGGGCGCTGAAGCTTTCTTT
CASSLERGAEAFF
>TRBJ1-1|.|TRBV6-6|.
TGTGCCACATACGTAGGAGCGAACACTGAAGCTTTCTTT
CATYVGANTEAFF
>TRBJ2-1|TRBD1|TRBV29-1|.
TGCAGCGGTGGGACAGGGAACAATGAGCAGTTCTTC
CSGGTGNNEQFF
>TRBJ2-1|.|TRBV4-1|.
TGCGCCAGCAGCCAATTGAAGGGGACAGGGGGGACTAGCGGCTACAATGAGCAGTTCTTC
CASSQLKGTGGTSGYNEQFF
>TRBJ2-4|TRBD2|TRBV30|.
TGTGCCGGGACTAGCGGGGGGGATAAGTACATTCAGTACTTC
CAGTSGGDKYIQYF
>TRBJ1-1|.|TRBV15|.
TGTGCCACCAGCAGGAACAGGGAGATGAACACTGAAGCTTTCTTT
CATSRNREMNTEAFF
>TRBJ1-6|.|TRBV7-2|.
TGTGCCAGCAGCCAGACAGATAGCTCCTATAATTCACCCCTCCACTTT
CASSQTDSSYNSPLHF
>TRBJ1-2|TRBD1|TRBV27|.
TGTGCCAGCAGTACGCGGACAGGCGACATCTATGGCTACACCTTC
CASSTRTGDIYGYTF
>TRBJ2-3|TRBD1|TRBV5-1|.
TGCGCCAGCAGCCTTACAGGGGAAGCCACAGATACGCAGTATTTT
CASSLTGEATDTQYF
>TRBJ2-7|.|TRBV14|.
TGTGCCAGCAGCCAAGGGACAGCATTCCCCTACTACGAGCAGTACTTC
CASSQGTAFPYYEQYF
>TRBJ2-1|.|TRBV27|.
TGTGCCAGCAGTTTCGGGGACTTGCCCAATGAGCAGTTCTTC
CASSFGDLPNEQFF
>TRBJ1-1|TRBD1|TRBV4-1|.
TGCGCCAGCAGCCGCCCCCGACAACCCCCGGGCAGGGGGCAGGCTGAAGCTTTCTTT
CASSRPRQPPGRGQAEAFF
>TRBJ1-2|.|TRBV2|.
TGTGCCAGCAGGCCAGGGGAGGGGGACTATGGCTACACCTTC
CASRPGEGDYGYTF
>TRBJ1-3|TRBD1|TRBV30|.
TGTGCCTGGAGTGTCGGTGGAGGGGGCTTTGGAAACACCATATATTTT
CAWSVGGGGFGNTIYF
>TRBJ2-3|.|TRBV5-1|.
TGCGCCAGCAGCTTGGACACTATCACAGATACGCAGTATTTT
CASSLDTITDTQYF
>TRBJ1-5|.|TRBV7-8|.
TGTGCCAGCATGGGTGCAGGCCCCCAGCATTTT
CASMGAGPQHF
>TRBJ2-7|.|TRBV11-2|.
TGTGCCAGCAGCTTACTAGACTACTACGAGCAGTACTTC
CASSLLDYYEQYF
>TRBJ2-5|TRBD1|TRBV11-1|.
TGTGCCAGCAGCTTTGACAGGGACGAGACCCAGTACTTC
CASSFDRDETQYF
>TRBJ2-4|TRBD1|TRBV30|.
TGTGCCTGGAGTGCAGGGGGCAGAAACATTCAGTACTTC
CAWSAGGRNIQYF
>TRBJ2-7|TRBD2|TRBV6-5|.
TGTGCCAGCAGCCGCACTAGCGGGGGGTTTTACGAGCAGTACTTC
CASSRTSGGFYEQYF
>TRBJ2-1|TRBD2|TRBV28|.
TGTGCCAGCAGGCAAGGGGCGACTAGCGGGAGGGCGTATGAGCAGTTCTTC
CASRQGATSGRAYEQFF
>TRBJ2-5|.|TRBV27|.
TGTGCCAGCAGTTTAATCCGGGACCAAGAGACCCAGTACTTC
CASSLIRDQETQYF
>TRBJ2-7|.|TRBV7-9|.
TGTGCCAGCAGCCAACCGAGCTCCTACGAGCAGTACTTC
CASSQPSSYEQYF
>TRBJ1-3|.|TRBV6-1|.
TGTGCCACCGAACAGGGATCCTCTGGAAACACCATATATTTT
CATEQGSSGNTIYF
>TRBJ2-3|TRBD2|TRBV13|.
TGTGCCAGCAGGAGACTAGCGGGGATAGATACGCAGTATTTT
CASRRLAGIDTQYF
>TRBJ1-1|TRBD1|TRBV12-5|.
TGTGCTAGTGGTTTGGGACAGGGGCTGAACACTGAAGCTTTCTTT
CASGLGQGLNTEAFF
>TRBJ1-4|TRBD1|TRBV28|.
TGTGCCAGCAGTAGACCCGGGACAGGGCGTGAAAAACTGTTTTTT
CASSRPGTGREKLFF
>TRBJ2-1|TRBD2|TRBV6-1|.
TGTGCCAGCAGTGAGGGTAGCGGGAGCGATTACAATGAGCAGTTCTTC
CASSEGSGSDYNEQFF
>TRBJ1-2|.|TRBV5-1|.
TGCGCCAGCAGCTTGGAAGGGCGGGTGGCCGCCGGCTACACCTTC
CASSLEGRVAAGYTF
>TRBJ1-1|.|TRBV6-6|.
TGTGCCAGCATTCTTTCCGGAGTGGGTGAAGCTTTCTTT
CASILSGVGEAFF
>TRBJ2-2|TRBD1|TRBV11-2|.
TGTGCCAGCAGCCTGGACAGGGGGCGGGCCGGGGAGCTGTTTTTT
CASSLDRGRAGELFF
>TRBJ1-4|TRBD1|TRBV7-9|.
TGTGCCAGCACAGGACAGGTGGGAGAAAAACTGTTTTTT
CASTGQVGEKLFF
>TRBJ1-5|TRBD1|TRBV25-1|.
TGTGCCAGCAGTGAGGAGACAGGGGACTGGAATCAGCCCCAGCATTTT
CASSEETGDWNQPQHF
>TRBJ2-7|.|TRBV18|.
TGTGCCAGCTCACCGAGGGACAACTACGAGCAGTACTTC
CASSPRDNYEQYF
>TRBJ1-5|.|TRBV11-2|.
TGTGCCAGCAGCTTCGTAAGCGATCAGCCCCAGCATTTT
CASSFVSDQPQHF
>TRBJ2-4|.|TRBV5-4|.
TGTGCCAGCAGCTTGTCGGGGTTAGCCAAAAACATTCAGTACTTC
CASSLSGLAKNIQYF
>TRBJ2-5|TRBD1|TRBV7-2|.
TGTGCCAGCAGCCAGGGACAGGGGAGGGAGACCCAGTACTTC
CASSQGQGRETQYF
>TRBJ2-5|TRBD1|TRBV6-5|.
TGTGCCAGCAGTTTCGACTACAGGGGGATGGAGACCCAGTACTTC
CASSFDYRGMETQYF
>TRBJ1-2|.|TRBV6-1|.
TGTGCCAGCAGTGAAGTAGCAGGGGAAGGGTATGGCTACACCTTC
CASSEVAGEGYGYTF
>TRBJ2-5|.|TRBV5-1|.
TGCGCCAGCAGCTTGGGGACAGCGGGGGAGACCCAGTACTTC
CASSLGTAGETQYF
>TRBJ1-1|.|TRBV29-1|few
TGCAGCGTTGAGGGCAGGATGAACACTGAAGCTTTCTTT
CSVEGRMNTEAFF
>TRBJ1-3|TRBD1|TRBV11-3|.
TGTGCCAGCAGCCGGGACAGGTCTTATGGAAACACCATATATTTT
CASSRDRSYGNTIYF
>TRBJ2-1|.|TRBV19|.
TGTGCCAGTAGAAACCAGGGGAACGATGAGCAGTTCTTC
CASRNQGNDEQFF
>TRBJ1-2|TRBD1|TRBV7-9|.
TGTGCCAGCAGCTCCACGCATCAGACAGGGGGCAGGAGTGGCTACACCTTC
CASSSTHQTGGRSGYTF
>TRBJ2-1|TRBD2|TRBV4-1|once
TGCGCCAGCAGCCAAGGGACTAGCGGGGGCAATGAGCAGTTCTTC
CASSQGTSGGNEQFF
>TRBJ2-1|TRBD2|TRBV29-1|.
TGCAGCTTGGGGGGGAATGAGCAGTTCTTC
CSLGGNEQFF
>TRBJ1-5|.|TRBV6-5|.
TGTGCCAGCAGTTACCGACTAAATCAGCCCCAGCATTTT
CASSYRLNQPQHF
>TRBJ1-5|TRBD1|TRBV2|.
TGTGCCAGCAGTTACGCAGGGGGCAGCAATCAGCCCCAGCATTTT
CASSYAGGSNQPQHF
>TRBJ2-3|.|TRBV14|.
TGTGCCAGCAGCCAATCACCGGGGAACACAGATACGCAGTATTTT
CASSQSPGNTDTQYF
>TRBJ1-5|.|TRBV6-6|.
TGTGCCAGCAGTCCCCGTAGCAATCAGCCCCAGCATTTT
CASSPRSNQPQHF
>TRBJ2-7|.|TRBV2|.
TGTGCCAGCAGGGACTGGACAGACTACGAGCAGTACTTC
CASRDWTDYEQYF
>TRBJ2-5|.|TRBV18|.
TGTGCCAGCTCACCACCGGGGAGGGAGACCCAGTACTTC
CASSPPGRETQYF
>TRBJ2-5|TRBD2|TRBV5-1|.
TGCGCCAGCACCGAAACTAGCGGGGGAGGAGAAGAGACCCAGTACTTC
CASTETSGGGEETQYF
>TRBJ1-5|TRBD1|TRBV15|.
TGTGCCACCAGCAGCAGGGGGCCCGATCAGCCCCAGCATTTT
CATSSRGPDQPQHF
>TRBJ1-4|.|TRBV25-1|.
TGTGCCAGCAGTGAATATGAAGGGTGGGAGGATGAAAAACTGTTTTTT
CASSEYEGWEDEKLFF
>TRBJ1-3|TRBD1|TRBV4-1|.
TGCGCCAGCAGCCAACCCAGGGGGCCCTCTGGAAACACCATATATTTT
CASSQPRGPSGNTIYF
>TRBJ2-7|.|TRBV11-2|.
TGTGCCAGCAGCTTAGTAACCTACGAGCAGTACTTC
CASSLVTYEQYF